Included here is one TCR beta chain sequence, with context. This table comes from immunoSEQ multiplex PCR, and its TCRdb copy is limited to in-frame clones, with some not included. Counted here are around 15,000 clones, over 35% occurring once; the ten biggest clones make up roughly 16%. The data stem from a study of tumor-infiltrating lymphocytes in localized non-small cell lung cancer. Whole-study context: From each patient, both tumor and uninvolved lung, non-adjacent to tumor, were sampled.

Deletions cut 7 bases from V and 4 bases from J, with 19 bases between. CDR3 size: 15 residues. Germline V CDR1 and CDR2: LNHDA, SQIVND (reference sequence). The clonotype comes from a human donor with non-small cell lung cancer. V and J are TRBV19 and TRBJ1-2; D is uncertain. The sample taken for sequencing was lung tumor tissue. The CDR3 reads CASKISRDGLYGYTF. As DNA, the CDR3 is TGTGCCAGTAAAATATCCCGCGACGGACTCTATGGCTACACCTTC. Full variable domain (outside the CDR3, taken from reference TRBV19 and TRBJ1-2): DGGITQSPKYLFRKEGQNVTLSCEQNLNHDAMYWYRQDPGQGLRLIYYSQIVNDFQKGDIAEGYSVSREKKESFPLTVTSAQKNPTAFYLCASKISRDGLYGYTFGSGTRLTVV.